Listed below are T cell receptor beta chains from one sample, sequenced in a study of blood T cell repertoires in COVID-19. Clones were sequenced by immunoSEQ multiplex PCR, and TCRdb holds only the in-frame ones, with some missing. The sample lists about 180,000 clones, 80% to 90% occurring once. The sequencing sample was made of peripheral blood. Source of these receptors: a human donor with active or convalescent COVID-19. The donor label of this sample is uncertain. Each CDR3 is given with its conserved first and last residue. Fields, in order: D gene, clone size, V gene, J gene, CDR3 DNA, CDR3 protein. The D gene is left open where the match is weak. Rows give clone size only sometimes, using once, few, many, or a class for an expanded clone.

D: .
size: .
V: TRBV29-1
J: TRBJ2-1
DNA: TGCAGCGTTGAGTCGGGAAGCGTCAGTGAGCAGTTCTTC
CDR3: CSVESGSVSEQFF

D: .
size: once
V: TRBV28
J: TRBJ2-1
DNA: TGTGCCAGCAGTTTATTAGGGGACTCCTACAATGAGCAGTTCTTC
CDR3: CASSLLGDSYNEQFF

D: .
size: .
V: TRBV20-1
J: TRBJ2-3
DNA: TGCAGTGCTAGTCCGGGACTTCTAGATACGCAGTATTTT
CDR3: CSASPGLLDTQYF

D: .
size: .
V: TRBV3-1/TRBV3-2
J: TRBJ2-7
DNA: TGTGCCAGCAGCCAAGTCCCGGTCGAGCAGTACTTC
CDR3: CASSQVPVEQYF

D: TRBD1
size: .
V: TRBV7-9
J: TRBJ1-5
DNA: TGTGCCAGCAGCTCGACAGGGTTTAGCAATCAGCCCCAGCATTTT
CDR3: CASSSTGFSNQPQHF

D: TRBD2
size: few
V: TRBV14
J: TRBJ2-1
DNA: TGTGCCAGCAGCCAAGGATTGTACGGGCTAGCGGGGGCAAATGAGCAGTTCTTC
CDR3: CASSQGLYGLAGANEQFF

D: TRBD2
size: .
V: TRBV7-3
J: TRBJ2-3
DNA: TGTGCCAGCAGCCACCTCGGGGGGAATACGCAGTATTTT
CDR3: CASSHLGGNTQYF

D: TRBD2
size: .
V: TRBV30
J: TRBJ2-5
DNA: TGTGCCTGGAGTGCGGCGGGAGTCGGAAAAAAAGAGACCCAGTACTTC
CDR3: CAWSAAGVGKKETQYF

D: TRBD1
size: .
V: TRBV20-1
J: TRBJ2-7
DNA: TGCAGTGCTAGTGTGGGACAGGCCCAAGACGAGCAGTACTTC
CDR3: CSASVGQAQDEQYF

D: TRBD2
size: .
V: TRBV4-3
J: TRBJ2-5
DNA: TGCGCCAGCAGCCAAGGCAGCAGGCTAGCGGGGGGGCCGGAGACCCAGTACTTC
CDR3: CASSQGSRLAGGPETQYF

D: TRBD2
size: .
V: TRBV7-9
J: TRBJ2-1
DNA: TGTGCCAGCAGCTCCGGACTAGCGGTCTACAATGAGCAGTTCTTC
CDR3: CASSSGLAVYNEQFF

D: .
size: .
V: TRBV28
J: TRBJ2-7
DNA: TGTGCCAGCAGTTCCCCGGGGGATCGACGCGAGCAGTACTTC
CDR3: CASSSPGDRREQYF

D: TRBD1
size: .
V: TRBV3-1/TRBV3-2
J: TRBJ1-5
DNA: TGTGCCAGCAGCCAGTTTAGGGAGGACAGGGGGCGAGAGAGCAATCAGCCCCAGCATTTT
CDR3: CASSQFREDRGRESNQPQHF

D: TRBD1
size: .
V: TRBV6-2/TRBV6-3
J: TRBJ2-7
DNA: TGTGCCAGCAGTTATTCCCCGGGACAGGGGGTAAAGTTACCCTACGAGCAGTACTTC
CDR3: CASSYSPGQGVKLPYEQYF

D: .
size: once
V: TRBV7-3
J: TRBJ2-1
DNA: TGTGCCAGCAGCGTCGCCTCAGGGTACAATGAGCAGTTCTTC
CDR3: CASSVASGYNEQFF

D: .
size: few
V: TRBV28
J: TRBJ1-1
DNA: TGTGCCAGCAGGGCTCCCGGGTCCTACACTGAAGCTTTCTTT
CDR3: CASRAPGSYTEAFF

D: .
size: .
V: TRBV7-2
J: TRBJ2-6
DNA: TGTGCCAGCAGCTCAGACAGACAGGCTGGGGCCAACGTCCTGACTTTC
CDR3: CASSSDRQAGANVLTF

D: .
size: few
V: TRBV7-9
J: TRBJ1-5
DNA: TGTGCCAGCAGCTTAGGGGACTTCAATCAGCCCCAGCATTTT
CDR3: CASSLGDFNQPQHF

D: TRBD1
size: .
V: TRBV2
J: TRBJ2-3
DNA: TGTGCCAGCAGCCCCCTGACAGGGGGCTTTAGTACAGATACGCAGTATTTT
CDR3: CASSPLTGGFSTDTQYF

D: .
size: .
V: TRBV11-3
J: TRBJ1-1
DNA: TGTGCCAGCAGCTTAGGAGAAGGGGCGGCTTTCTTT
CDR3: CASSLGEGAAFF

D: TRBD1
size: .
V: TRBV9
J: TRBJ2-3
DNA: TGTGCCAGCAGCCTCCGGACAGGGGAGGCAGATACGCAGTATTTT
CDR3: CASSLRTGEADTQYF

D: .
size: .
V: TRBV5-1
J: TRBJ2-1
DNA: TGCGCCAGCAGCTTGGAGGGAGTAACGTACAATGAGCAGTTCTTC
CDR3: CASSLEGVTYNEQFF

D: .
size: .
V: TRBV10-1
J: TRBJ2-2
DNA: TGCGCCAGCAGTGAGTACTCCAACACCGGGGAGCTGTTTTTT
CDR3: CASSEYSNTGELFF

D: .
size: .
V: TRBV19
J: TRBJ1-6
DNA: TGTGCCAGTACCCACCAGGGTTCCCTCGATTCACCCCTCCACTTT
CDR3: CASTHQGSLDSPLHF

D: .
size: .
V: TRBV11-2
J: TRBJ1-6
DNA: TGTGCCAGCAGCTTATTAGGACAGAGAGGAAATTCACCCCTCCACTTT
CDR3: CASSLLGQRGNSPLHF

D: TRBD1
size: .
V: TRBV7-2
J: TRBJ1-5
DNA: TGTGCCAGCAGCTTAGCGACAGGGGCCCATAGCAATCAGCCCCAGCATTTT
CDR3: CASSLATGAHSNQPQHF

D: TRBD2
size: .
V: TRBV7-2
J: TRBJ2-2
DNA: TGTGCCAGCAGCCGGGGGGGACTTACCGGGGAGCTGTTTTTT
CDR3: CASSRGGLTGELFF

D: .
size: .
V: TRBV7-9
J: TRBJ1-1
DNA: TGTGCCAGCAGCCCCGGTCGAATAACTGAAGCTTTCTTT
CDR3: CASSPGRITEAFF

D: TRBD2
size: .
V: TRBV5-1
J: TRBJ2-5
DNA: TGCGCCAGCAGCTTGGGCCTAGCGGGCTTCCAAGAGACCCAGTACTTC
CDR3: CASSLGLAGFQETQYF

D: TRBD2
size: .
V: TRBV3-1/TRBV3-2
J: TRBJ2-7
DNA: TGTGCCAGCAGCCCGCGGGCGGGAGGGCCCCACGAGCAGTACTTC
CDR3: CASSPRAGGPHEQYF

D: TRBD1
size: .
V: TRBV28
J: TRBJ2-7
DNA: TGTGCCAGCAGCGGGGACAGGGGGCTGGGGGAGCAGTACTTC
CDR3: CASSGDRGLGEQYF

D: TRBD2
size: .
V: TRBV28
J: TRBJ2-7
DNA: TGTGCCAGCAGTGTCCAAACGGGGGGGGGCCCCTACGAGCAGTACTTC
CDR3: CASSVQTGGGPYEQYF

D: TRBD1
size: .
V: TRBV28
J: TRBJ1-6
DNA: TGTGCCAGCAGTTTATGGGGGACAGGGCAGAGCTCCTATAATTCACCCCTCCACTTT
CDR3: CASSLWGTGQSSYNSPLHF

D: .
size: .
V: TRBV7-2
J: TRBJ2-6
DNA: TGTGCCAGCAGCTTAGTGGGGCCTGGGGCCAACGTCCTGACTTTC
CDR3: CASSLVGPGANVLTF

D: TRBD2
size: .
V: TRBV30
J: TRBJ2-2
DNA: TGTGCCTGGAGTCGTAGCGGGGGGGTCACCGGGGAGCTGTTTTTT
CDR3: CAWSRSGGVTGELFF

D: .
size: .
V: TRBV5-4
J: TRBJ2-7
DNA: TGTGCCAGCAGCTTGGAACACAGGCCCTACGAGCAGTACTTC
CDR3: CASSLEHRPYEQYF

D: .
size: .
V: TRBV5-6
J: TRBJ2-7
DNA: TGTGCCAGCAGCTTCCCGGACAGACCCTACGAGCAGTACTTC
CDR3: CASSFPDRPYEQYF

D: .
size: .
V: TRBV28
J: TRBJ2-7
DNA: TGTGCCAGCAGTTTCTTCGACAGAGAAGCCTACGAGCAGTACTTC
CDR3: CASSFFDREAYEQYF

D: .
size: once
V: TRBV5-1
J: TRBJ1-6
DNA: TGCGCCAGCAGCTCTCAGGGTACCGAAAATTCACCCCTCCACTTT
CDR3: CASSSQGTENSPLHF

D: .
size: .
V: TRBV5-6
J: TRBJ1-6
DNA: TGTGCCAGCAGTTACAATCGGGGAGGGAGCTCCTATAATTCACCCCTCCACTTT
CDR3: CASSYNRGGSSYNSPLHF

D: TRBD2
size: .
V: TRBV18
J: TRBJ2-3
DNA: TGTGCCAGCTCACCGGTACGGGCGGGAGCGACAGATACGCAGTATTTT
CDR3: CASSPVRAGATDTQYF

D: .
size: .
V: TRBV5-1
J: TRBJ2-2
DNA: TGCGCCACCATAGGGGCGGAGAACACCGGGGAGCTGTTTTTT
CDR3: CATIGAENTGELFF

D: TRBD1
size: .
V: TRBV4-3
J: TRBJ1-1
DNA: TGCGCCAGCAGCCAAAACAGGGGCGACGTAGCTTTCTTT
CDR3: CASSQNRGDVAFF

D: .
size: .
V: TRBV2
J: TRBJ2-7
DNA: TGTGCCAGCAGTGGAGACTTCGCCTACGAGCAGTACTTC
CDR3: CASSGDFAYEQYF

D: .
size: .
V: TRBV28
J: TRBJ2-7
DNA: TGTGCCAGCAGCAATTCCGAAGTGGCCTCTAGCGAGCAGTACTTC
CDR3: CASSNSEVASSEQYF

D: .
size: once
V: TRBV5-1
J: TRBJ2-3
DNA: TGCGCCAGCAGCGTAAGCGTCGGTAGCACAGATACGCAGTATTTT
CDR3: CASSVSVGSTDTQYF

D: TRBD2
size: .
V: TRBV7-2
J: TRBJ2-7
DNA: TGTGCCAGCAGCTTAAGTAGCGGGAGCCGAGGGGGCGAGCAGTACTTC
CDR3: CASSLSSGSRGGEQYF

D: TRBD2
size: .
V: TRBV5-1
J: TRBJ2-7
DNA: TGCGCCAGCAGCTCAACTAGCGGGAGTTACGAGCAGTACTTC
CDR3: CASSSTSGSYEQYF

D: TRBD1
size: few
V: TRBV10-3
J: TRBJ1-2
DNA: TGTGCCATCAGTTACCGGGACAGGGGGGATGGCTACACCTTC
CDR3: CAISYRDRGDGYTF

D: .
size: once
V: TRBV5-1
J: TRBJ2-1
DNA: TGCGCCAGCAGCTGGGAGGGCAGGGGCGATGAGCAGTTCTTC
CDR3: CASSWEGRGDEQFF

D: .
size: .
V: TRBV6-2/TRBV6-3
J: TRBJ2-5
DNA: TGTGCCAGCAGTCCGTGGGCTCAAGAGACCCAGTACTTC
CDR3: CASSPWAQETQYF

D: .
size: .
V: TRBV7-3
J: TRBJ2-5
DNA: TGTGCCAGCAGCTCAACTGGGACACCCGTGCAAGGGACCCAGTACTTC
CDR3: CASSSTGTPVQGTQYF

D: .
size: few
V: TRBV3-1/TRBV3-2
J: TRBJ1-1
DNA: TGTGCCAGCAGCCCCCTCCCGAACACTGAAGCTTTCTTT
CDR3: CASSPLPNTEAFF

D: TRBD2
size: .
V: TRBV6-4
J: TRBJ2-1
DNA: TGTGCCAGCTCCGCGGGACTAGCAGGCAATGAGCAGTTCTTC
CDR3: CASSAGLAGNEQFF

D: TRBD1
size: .
V: TRBV19
J: TRBJ2-7
DNA: TGTGCCAGTAGTAGGCAGCCGGGACAGGTGATCTACGAGCAGTACTTC
CDR3: CASSRQPGQVIYEQYF